The 2 T cell receptor beta chains reported below all come from one sample, sequenced in a study of blood T cell repertoires in COVID-19. Data came from immunoSEQ multiplex PCR; TCRdb stores just in-frame clones and leaves some out. The table lists some 220,000 clones, over 75% of them singletons. The sequenced sample was peripheral blood. The receptors here all came from a human donor in a cohort sampled during active COVID-19.

The chain is built from TRBV2 and TRBJ1-1; D ambiguous. Germline loops: CDR1 SNHLY, CDR2 FYNNEI. The CDR3 has 13 amino acids. V was cut by 7 bases and J by 3 bases, with 12 bases left in between. The CDR3: CASTVARDTEAFF. The CDR3 nucleotides are TGTGCCAGCACCGTGGCCCGGGACACTGAAGCTTTCTTT.

This clone is a singleton in its sample. This chain joins TRBV19 and TRBJ1-2; D uncertain. V lost 3 bases to trimming and J lost 8 bases, with 10 bases between them. Germline assignment: CDR1 LNHDA and CDR2 SQIVND (reference sequence). The CDR3 consists of 12 residues. For the CDR3, the DNA is TGTGCCAGTAGTATTTCCCAGCGGGGCTACACCTTC. It specifies CASSISQRGYTF.